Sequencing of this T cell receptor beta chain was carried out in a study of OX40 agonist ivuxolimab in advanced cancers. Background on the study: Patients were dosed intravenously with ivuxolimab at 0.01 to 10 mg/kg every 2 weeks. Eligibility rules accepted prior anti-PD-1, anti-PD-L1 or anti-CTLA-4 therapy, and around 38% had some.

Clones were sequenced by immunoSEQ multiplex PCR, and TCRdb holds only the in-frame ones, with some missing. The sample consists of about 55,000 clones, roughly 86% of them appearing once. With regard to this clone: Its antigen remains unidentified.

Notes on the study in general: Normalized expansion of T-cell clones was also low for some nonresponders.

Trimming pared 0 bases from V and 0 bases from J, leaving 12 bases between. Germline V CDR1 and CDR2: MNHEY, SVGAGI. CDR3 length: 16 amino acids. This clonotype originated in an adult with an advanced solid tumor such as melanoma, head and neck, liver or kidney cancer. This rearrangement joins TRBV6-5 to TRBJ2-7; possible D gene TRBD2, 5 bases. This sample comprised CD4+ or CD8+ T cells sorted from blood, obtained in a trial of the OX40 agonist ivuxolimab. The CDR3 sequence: CASSYSPAVRSYEQYF. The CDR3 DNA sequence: TGTGCCAGCAGTTACTCCCCAGCGGTCCGCTCCTACGAGCAGTACTTC.